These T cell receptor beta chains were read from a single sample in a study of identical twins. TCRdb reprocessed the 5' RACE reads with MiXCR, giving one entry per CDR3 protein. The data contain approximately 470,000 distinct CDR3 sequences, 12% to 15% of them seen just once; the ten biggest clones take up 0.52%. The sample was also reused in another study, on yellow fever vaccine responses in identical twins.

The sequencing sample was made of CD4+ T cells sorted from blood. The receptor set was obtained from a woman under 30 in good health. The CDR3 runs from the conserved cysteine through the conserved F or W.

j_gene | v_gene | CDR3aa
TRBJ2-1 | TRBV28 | CASSSSDYTYNEQFF
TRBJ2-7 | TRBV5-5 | CASSRILAPYEQYF
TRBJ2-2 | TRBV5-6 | CASSLAGVTGELFF
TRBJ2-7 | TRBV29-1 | CSVEGGEGKSSYEQYF
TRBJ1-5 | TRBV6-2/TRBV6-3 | CASSYLTGDSNQPQHF
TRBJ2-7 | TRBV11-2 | CASSLNPPVSGSSYEQYF
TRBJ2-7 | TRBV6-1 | CASNRRGGGYEQYF
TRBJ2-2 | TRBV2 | CASTLQGGFTGELFF
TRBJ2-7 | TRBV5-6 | CASSSRTGRFEQYF
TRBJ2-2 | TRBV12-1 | CASSFAFDGNTGELFF
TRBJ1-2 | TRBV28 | CASSSGTGVGYTF
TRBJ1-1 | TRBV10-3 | CAISESGTDAEAFF
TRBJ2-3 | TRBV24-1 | CATSDSRLHNTDTQYF
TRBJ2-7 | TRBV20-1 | CSANPRGREGSYEQYF
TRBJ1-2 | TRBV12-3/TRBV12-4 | CASSESGGADYTF
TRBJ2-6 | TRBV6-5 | CASSYWPLGGSGANVLTF
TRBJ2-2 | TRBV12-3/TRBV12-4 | CASSFRGSFNTGELFF
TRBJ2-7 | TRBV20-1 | CSAEHERALRYEQYF
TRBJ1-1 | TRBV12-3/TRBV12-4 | CASSFFGQEAFF
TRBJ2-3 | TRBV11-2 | CASSLRDRVLSDTQYF
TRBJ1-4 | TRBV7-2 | CASSLGTGRREKLFF
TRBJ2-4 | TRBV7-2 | CASSTRDSLLAKNIQYF
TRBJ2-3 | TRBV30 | CAWAKTRDTQYF
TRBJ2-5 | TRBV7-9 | CASSRLIQGGQETQYF
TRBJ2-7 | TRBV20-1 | CSAPKGAGYEQYF
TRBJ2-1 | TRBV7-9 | CASSLAPGLAGNEQFF
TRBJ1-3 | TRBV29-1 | CSVGGPDRVGNTIYF
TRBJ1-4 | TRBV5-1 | CASSLTGGYEKLFF
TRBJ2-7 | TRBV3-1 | CASSPGGARYEQYF
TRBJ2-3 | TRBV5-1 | CASSFNLYTDTQYF
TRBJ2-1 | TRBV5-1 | CASSFSGSNEQFF
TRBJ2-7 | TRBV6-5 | CASSYSGGILGAPYEQYF
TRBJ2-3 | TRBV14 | CASSQVLIDRGPTDTQYF